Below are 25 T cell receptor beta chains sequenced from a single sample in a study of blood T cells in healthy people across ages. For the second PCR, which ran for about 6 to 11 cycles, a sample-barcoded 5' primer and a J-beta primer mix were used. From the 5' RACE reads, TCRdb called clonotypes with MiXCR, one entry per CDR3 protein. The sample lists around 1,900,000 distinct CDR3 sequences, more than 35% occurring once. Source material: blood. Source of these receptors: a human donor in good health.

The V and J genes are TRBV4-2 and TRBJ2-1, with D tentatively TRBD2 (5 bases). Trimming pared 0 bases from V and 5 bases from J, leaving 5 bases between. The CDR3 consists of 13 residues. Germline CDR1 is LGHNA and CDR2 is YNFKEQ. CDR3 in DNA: TGTGCCAGCAGCCAAGAAGCGGACAATGAGCAGTTCTTC. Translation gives CASSQEADNEQFF.

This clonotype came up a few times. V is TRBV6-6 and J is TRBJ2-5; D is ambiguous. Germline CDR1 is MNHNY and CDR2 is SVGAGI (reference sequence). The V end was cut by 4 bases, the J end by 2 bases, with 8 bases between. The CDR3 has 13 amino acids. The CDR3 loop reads CASSSPSQETQYF. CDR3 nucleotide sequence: TGTGCCAGCAGTTCCCCCAGTCAAGAGACCCAGTACTTC.

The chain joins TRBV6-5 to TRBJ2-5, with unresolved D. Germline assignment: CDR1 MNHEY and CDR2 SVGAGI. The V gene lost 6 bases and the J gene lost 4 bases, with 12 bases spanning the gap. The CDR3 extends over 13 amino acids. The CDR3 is CASSTPGRETQYF. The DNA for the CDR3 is TGTGCCAGCAGCACCCCCGGCCGAGAGACCCAGTACTTC.

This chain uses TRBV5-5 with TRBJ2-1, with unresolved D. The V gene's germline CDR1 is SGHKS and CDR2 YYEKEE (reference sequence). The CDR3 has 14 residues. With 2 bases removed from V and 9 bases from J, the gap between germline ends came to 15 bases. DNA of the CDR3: TGTGCCAGCAGCTTCCGGGCCACCTGGGGTGAGCAGTTCTTC. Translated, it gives CASSFRATWGEQFF.

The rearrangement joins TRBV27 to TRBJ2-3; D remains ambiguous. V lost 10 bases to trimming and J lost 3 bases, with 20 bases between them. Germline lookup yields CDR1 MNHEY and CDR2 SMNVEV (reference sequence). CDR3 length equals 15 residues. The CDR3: CANAPPAQTTDTQYF. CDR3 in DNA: TGTGCCAACGCCCCCCCGGCCCAAACGACAGATACGCAGTATTTT.

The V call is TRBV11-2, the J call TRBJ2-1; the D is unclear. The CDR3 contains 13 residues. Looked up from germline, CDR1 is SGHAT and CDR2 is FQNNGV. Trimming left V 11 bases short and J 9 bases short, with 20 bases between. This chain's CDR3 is CAGTILSRSEQFF. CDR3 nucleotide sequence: TGTGCCGGCACCATTCTCTCCAGGAGTGAGCAGTTCTTC.

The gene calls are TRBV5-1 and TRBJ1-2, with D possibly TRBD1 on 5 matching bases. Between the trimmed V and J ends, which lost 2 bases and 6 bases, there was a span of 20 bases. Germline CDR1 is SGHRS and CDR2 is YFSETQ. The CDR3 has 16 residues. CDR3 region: CASSFAGADGPHGYTF. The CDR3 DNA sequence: TGCGCCAGCAGCTTCGCCGGGGCCGATGGTCCACATGGCTACACCTTC.

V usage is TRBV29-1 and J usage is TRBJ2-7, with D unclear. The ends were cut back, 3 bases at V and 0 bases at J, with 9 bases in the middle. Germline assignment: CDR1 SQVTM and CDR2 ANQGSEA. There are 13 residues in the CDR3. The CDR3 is CSVEVGRSYEQYF. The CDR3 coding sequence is TGCAGCGTTGAGGTAGGGCGCTCCTACGAGCAGTACTTC.

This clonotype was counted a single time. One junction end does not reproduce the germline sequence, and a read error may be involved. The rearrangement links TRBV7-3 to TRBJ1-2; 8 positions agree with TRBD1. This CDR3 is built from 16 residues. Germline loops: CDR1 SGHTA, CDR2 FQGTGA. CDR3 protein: CVSSISGGVAPFGYTF. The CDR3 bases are TGTGTCAGCAGCATCTCAGGGGGCGTAGCCCCTTTTGGCTACACCTTC.

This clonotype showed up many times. DNA for the CDR3: TGTGCCAGCAGCTTGGTGAACAACTATGGCTACACCTTC. Encoded protein: CASSLVNNYGYTF. This rearrangement joins TRBV5-6 to TRBJ1-2; no firm D call. V lost 0 bases and J lost 2, with 5 bases in between. Germline V gene sequence: CDR1 SGHDT, CDR2 YYEEEE. This CDR3 has 13 residues.

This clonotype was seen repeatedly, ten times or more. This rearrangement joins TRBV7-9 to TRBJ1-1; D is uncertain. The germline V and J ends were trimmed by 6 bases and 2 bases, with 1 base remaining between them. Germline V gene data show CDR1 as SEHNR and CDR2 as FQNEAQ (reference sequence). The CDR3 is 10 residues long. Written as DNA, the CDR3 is TGTGCCAGCAGTAACACTGAAGCTTTCTTT. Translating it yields CASSNTEAFF.

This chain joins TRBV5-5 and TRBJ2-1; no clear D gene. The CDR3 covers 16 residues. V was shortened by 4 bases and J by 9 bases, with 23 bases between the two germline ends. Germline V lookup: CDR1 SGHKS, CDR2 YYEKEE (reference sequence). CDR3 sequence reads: CASSLNWGSLIVEQFF. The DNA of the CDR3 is TGTGCCAGCAGCCTCAATTGGGGATCGCTTATTGTTGAGCAGTTCTTC.

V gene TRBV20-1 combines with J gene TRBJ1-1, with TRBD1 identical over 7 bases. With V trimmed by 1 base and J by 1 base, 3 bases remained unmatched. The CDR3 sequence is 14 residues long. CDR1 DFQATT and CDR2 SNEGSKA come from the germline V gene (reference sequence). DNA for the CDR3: TGCAGTGCTAGAGTGGGACAGCCGAACACTGAAGCTTTCTTT. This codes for CSARVGQPNTEAFF.

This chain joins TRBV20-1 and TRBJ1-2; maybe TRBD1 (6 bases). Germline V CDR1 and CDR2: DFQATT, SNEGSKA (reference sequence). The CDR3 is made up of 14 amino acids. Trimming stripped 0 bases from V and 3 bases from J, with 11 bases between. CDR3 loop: CSARELTGYYGYTF. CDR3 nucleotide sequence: TGCAGTGCTAGAGAACTTACAGGGTACTATGGCTACACCTTC.

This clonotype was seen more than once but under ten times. CDR3 protein: CSAGDGLAGGTDTQYF. The CDR3 DNA reads TGCAGTGCGGGGGACGGACTAGCGGGGGGCACAGATACGCAGTATTTT. J is TRBJ2-3 and V is TRBV20-1, with TRBD2 matching 13 bases. Germline-derived CDR1 and CDR2 are DFQATT and SNEGSKA (reference sequence). With 6 bases clipped from V and 1 base from J, the junction kept 7 bases outside the gene matches. CDR3 length: 16 residues.

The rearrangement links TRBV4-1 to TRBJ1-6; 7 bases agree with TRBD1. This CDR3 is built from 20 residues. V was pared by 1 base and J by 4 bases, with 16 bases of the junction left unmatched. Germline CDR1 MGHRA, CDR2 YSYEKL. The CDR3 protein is CASSQVSPLQGPGYNSPLHF. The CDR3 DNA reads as TGCGCCAGCAGCCAAGTTTCCCCCTTACAGGGGCCAGGGTATAATTCACCCCTCCACTTT.

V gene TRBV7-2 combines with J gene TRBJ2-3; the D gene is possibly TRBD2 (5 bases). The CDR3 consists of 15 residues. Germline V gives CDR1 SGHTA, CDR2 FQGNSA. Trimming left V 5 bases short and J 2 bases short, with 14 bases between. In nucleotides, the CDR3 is TGTGCCAGCAGCCTGCTAACACTAGTCACAGATACGCAGTATTTT. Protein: CASSLLTLVTDTQYF.

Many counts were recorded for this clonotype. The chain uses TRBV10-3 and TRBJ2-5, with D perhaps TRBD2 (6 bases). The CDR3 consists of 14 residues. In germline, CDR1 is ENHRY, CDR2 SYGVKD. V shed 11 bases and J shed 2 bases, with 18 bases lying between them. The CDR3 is CASGGGAQQETQYF. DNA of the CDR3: TGTGCCTCCGGAGGCGGGGCGCAGCAAGAGACCCAGTACTTC.

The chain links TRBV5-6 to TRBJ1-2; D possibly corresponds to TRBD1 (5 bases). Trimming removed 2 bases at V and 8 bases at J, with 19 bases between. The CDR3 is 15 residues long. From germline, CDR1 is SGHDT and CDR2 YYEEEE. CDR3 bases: TGTGCCAGCAGCTTTGTGGCAGGACCGTCAGGGGGCTACACCTTC. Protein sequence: CASSFVAGPSGGYTF.

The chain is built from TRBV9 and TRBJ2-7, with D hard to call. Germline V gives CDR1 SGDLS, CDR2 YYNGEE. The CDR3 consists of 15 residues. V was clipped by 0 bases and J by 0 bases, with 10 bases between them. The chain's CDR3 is CASSVEGSDSYEQYF. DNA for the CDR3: TGTGCCAGCAGCGTAGAAGGCTCTGACTCCTACGAGCAGTACTTC.

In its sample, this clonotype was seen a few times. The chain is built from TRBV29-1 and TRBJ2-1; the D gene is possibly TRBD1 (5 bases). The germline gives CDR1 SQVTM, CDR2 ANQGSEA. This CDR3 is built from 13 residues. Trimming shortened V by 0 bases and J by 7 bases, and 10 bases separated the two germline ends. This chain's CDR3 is CSVEEIQGNEQFF. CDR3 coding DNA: TGCAGCGTTGAAGAAATCCAGGGAAATGAGCAGTTCTTC.

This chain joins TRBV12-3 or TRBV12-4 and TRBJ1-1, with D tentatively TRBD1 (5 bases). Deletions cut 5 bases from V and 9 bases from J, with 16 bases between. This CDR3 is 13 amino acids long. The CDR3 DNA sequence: TGTGCCAGCAGTAGGGTAGGGGCGAGTAAAGCTTTCTTT. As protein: CASSRVGASKAFF.

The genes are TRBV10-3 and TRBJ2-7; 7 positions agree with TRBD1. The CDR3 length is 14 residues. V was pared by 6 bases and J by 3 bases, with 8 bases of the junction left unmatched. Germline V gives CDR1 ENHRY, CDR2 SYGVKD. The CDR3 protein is CAIRRQGNYYEQYF. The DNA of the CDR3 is TGTGCCATCAGGAGACAGGGAAATTACTACGAGCAGTACTTC.

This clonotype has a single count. CDR3 coding DNA: TGTGCCAGCAGCTTAGGTATCGGACAATCCTACGAGCAGTACTTC. Amino acid sequence: CASSLGIGQSYEQYF. This chain joins TRBV7-2 and TRBJ2-7, with D possibly matching TRBD1 (5 bases). There are 15 residues in the CDR3. Looked up from germline, CDR1 is SGHTA and CDR2 is FQGNSA. Trimming took 1 base from V and 1 from J, leaving 11 bases between them.

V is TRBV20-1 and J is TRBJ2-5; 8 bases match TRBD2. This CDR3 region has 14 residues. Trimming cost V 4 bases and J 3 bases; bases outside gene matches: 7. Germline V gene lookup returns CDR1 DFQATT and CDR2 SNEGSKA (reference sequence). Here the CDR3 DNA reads TGCAGTGCTACCTCCGGGACTAGAAAAGAGACCCAGTACTTC. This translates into CSATSGTRKETQYF.